This T cell receptor beta chain was captured by sequencing in a study of radiotherapy plus CTLA-4 blockade in lung cancer. Whole-study findings and limits: In blood, tumor-derived TCR clones expanded after radiotherapy plus ipilimumab.

Clones were read by immunoSEQ multiplex PCR, and TCRdb kept only the in-frame ones, dropping some. This table holds tens of thousands of clones, 70% to 80% found once. Worth noting for this clone: Its antigen is not known.

Losses at the gene ends were 0 bases for V and 12 bases for J; bases not matched to a gene: 13. The CDR3 contains 17 residues. CDR1 is LGHNA, CDR2 YSLEER, per germline. The source is a human donor with non-small cell lung cancer who had a complete response to radiotherapy plus ipilimumab. The gene calls are TRBV4-3 and TRBJ2-1; 11 bases fit TRBD2. Source: peripheral blood, taken from a patient treated with radiotherapy plus ipilimumab. CDR3 sequence: CASSQEVRGLAVGGQFF. The CDR3 region has the DNA TGCGCCAGCAGCCAAGAAGTGAGGGGACTAGCGGTCGGGGGGCAGTTCTTC.